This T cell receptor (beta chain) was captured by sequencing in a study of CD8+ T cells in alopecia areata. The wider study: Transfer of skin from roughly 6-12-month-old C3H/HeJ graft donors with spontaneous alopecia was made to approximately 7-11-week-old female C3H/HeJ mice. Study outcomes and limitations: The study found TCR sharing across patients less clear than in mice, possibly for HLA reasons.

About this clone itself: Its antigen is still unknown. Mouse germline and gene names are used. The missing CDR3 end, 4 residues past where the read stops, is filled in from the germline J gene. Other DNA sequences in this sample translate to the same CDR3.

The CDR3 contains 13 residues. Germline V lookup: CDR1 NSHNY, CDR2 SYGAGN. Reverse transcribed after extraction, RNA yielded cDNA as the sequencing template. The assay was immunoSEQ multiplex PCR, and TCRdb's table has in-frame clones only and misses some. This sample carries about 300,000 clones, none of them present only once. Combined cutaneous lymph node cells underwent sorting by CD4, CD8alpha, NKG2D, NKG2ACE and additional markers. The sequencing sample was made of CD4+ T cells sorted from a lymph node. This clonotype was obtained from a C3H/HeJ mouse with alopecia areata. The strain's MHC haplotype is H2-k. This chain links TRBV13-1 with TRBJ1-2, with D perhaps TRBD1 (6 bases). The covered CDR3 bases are TGTGCCAGCAGTGAACAGGGAGGGTCC. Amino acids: CASSEQGGS. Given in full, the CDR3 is CASSEQGGSDYTF.